The clone carrying this T cell receptor beta chain was counted ten times or more. Its target is unknown. The data are from a study of regulatory T cells in long-lasting Graves disease. On the study more broadly: Persistent Graves' disease required over 5 years of antithyroid drugs and positive TSH receptor antibodies. Study outcomes and limitations: Among persistent patients, a larger number of public clonotypes were shared (approximately 2,900) than among newly diagnosed patients (about 1,000).

Stated time point: persistent/refractory GD, antithyroid drugs over 5 years with positive TRAb. TCR sequences were obtained from RNA taken from PBMCs. Graves' disease diagnosis followed American Thyroid Association guidelines. Building of the TCR beta libraries involved iRepertoire HTBI primers and Arm-PCR of CDR3 regions. TCRdb re-called the multiplex PCR reads through MiXCR, storing one row per CDR3 protein. The table records hundreds of thousands of distinct CDR3 sequences, 15% to 20% of them present only once. This receptor was obtained from a female donor with Graves disease. The sample consisted of peripheral blood mononuclear cells (PBMCs), taken when the disease was refractory, from a patient treated with antithyroid drugs.

CDR3 in amino acids: CASSFQTGVGKGYGYTF. The CDR3 nucleotides are TGTGCCAGCAGCTTTCAAACAGGGGTAGGCAAAGGCTATGGCTACACCTTC. V is TRBV7-2 and J is TRBJ1-2; 7 bases are a match to TRBD1. The CDR3 totals 17 residues. With 3 bases clipped from V and 4 bases from J, the junction kept 14 bases outside the gene matches. Germline CDR1 SGHTA, CDR2 FQGNSA. Full variable domain (missing parts from reference TRBV7-2 and TRBJ1-2): GAGVSQSPSNKVTEKGKDVELRCDPISGHTALYWYRQSLGQGLEFLIYFQGNSAPDKSGLPSDRFSAERTGGSVSTLTIQRTQQEDSAVYLCASSFQTGVGKGYGYTFGSGTRLTVV.